Listed below are T cell receptor beta chains from one sample, sequenced in a study of response to subunit inactivated influenza vaccine. TCRdb used MiXCR to reprocess the RT-PCR reads, holding one entry per CDR3 protein. The table records 500,000 to 600,000 distinct CDR3 sequences, 16% of them present only once. This material consisted of CD4+ T cells sorted from PBMCs, taken less than 25 months after vaccination. The receptors were sampled from a man between 50 and 75 years old who received an inactivated influenza vaccine. Both conserved end residues are part of each CDR3. The D gene is left open where the match is weak. Rows give clone size only sometimes, using once, few, many, or a class for an expanded clone.

NA TRBD1 TRBJ2-3 TRBV29-1 TGCAGCGTTGAAGCCCGCGGGACAGGGGTTGGTACGCAGTATTTT CSVEARGTGVGTQYF
many TRBD1 TRBJ1-1 TRBV15 TGTGCCACCAGCAGAGATGCAGGGGGGTGGGACACTGAAGCTTTCTTT CATSRDAGGWDTEAFF
NA NA TRBJ1-4 TRBV21-1 TGTGCCAGCAGCTACCGACCTGGACTTGGAAAACTGTTTTTT CASSYRPGLGKLFF
NA TRBD2 TRBJ2-7 TRBV7-2 TGTGCCAGCAGCTCCGGACTAGCCAGCTCCTACGAGCAGTACTTC CASSSGLASSYEQYF
NA TRBD1 TRBJ2-3 TRBV3-1 TGTGCCAGCACGCAGGGGGCGCGTGAAAGCGGTACGCAGTATTTT CASTQGARESGTQYF
few NA TRBJ2-7 TRBV29-1 TGCAGCGTTAAACGGGACAACGATGCCCACGAGCAGTACTTC CSVKRDNDAHEQYF
NA NA TRBJ1-4 TRBV20-1 TGCAGTGCTAGAGGAGGCAGTACAACTAATGAAAAACTGTTTTTT CSARGGSTTNEKLFF
NA TRBD2 TRBJ2-3 TRBV20-1 TGCAGTGCTTCACCCGGGACTAGCGCCACAGATACGCAGTATTTT CSASPGTSATDTQYF
NA TRBD2 TRBJ2-2 TRBV2 TGTGCCAGCAGTACCGGACAGCGGGGGGCGAGCGGGGAGCTGTTTTTT CASSTGQRGASGELFF
few NA TRBJ1-2 TRBV3-1 TGTGCCAGCAGCCCAAATACCGGACGGAACTATGGCTACACCTTC CASSPNTGRNYGYTF
NA TRBD1 TRBJ2-3 TRBV5-4 TGTGCCAGCAGGGCGACAGGGGGCGCAGATACGCAGTATTTT CASRATGGADTQYF
few NA TRBJ1-4 TRBV12-3/TRBV12-4 TGTGCCAGCAGTCGGCAAGGGGTCTCCGAAAAACTGTTTTTT CASSRQGVSEKLFF
many NA TRBJ2-4 TRBV28 TGTGCCAGCAGTTTTCCAGGAGCGAATATTCAGTACTTC CASSFPGANIQYF
many NA TRBJ1-1 TRBV5-5 TGTGCCAGCAGCTTGTACGGATTGAACACTGAAGCTTTCTTT CASSLYGLNTEAFF
NA NA TRBJ1-3 TRBV20-1 TGCAGTGCCAGCGCGGGGGTGAACTCTGGAAACACCATATATTTT CSASAGVNSGNTIYF
few NA TRBJ1-4 TRBV7-2 TGTGCCAGCAGCTTAGCGGTTTTGCGGGATATTGGGGAAAAACTGTTTTTT CASSLAVLRDIGEKLFF
NA NA TRBJ1-1 TRBV10-3 TGTGCCATCAGGTACAACGGGAACACTGAAGCTTTCTTT CAIRYNGNTEAFF
NA NA TRBJ1-4 TRBV29-1 TGCAGCGTAGGGGATGAAAAACTGTTTTTT CSVGDEKLFF
few TRBD1 TRBJ1-1 TRBV20-1 TGCAGTGCTAGACTGCCGGACAGGGACACTGAAGCCTTCTTT CSARLPDRDTEAFF
NA TRBD2 TRBJ2-1 TRBV11-2 TGTGCCAGCAGCCCCAGCGGGAGGGCCCGGAATGAGCAGTTCTTC CASSPSGRARNEQFF
few TRBD1 TRBJ2-2 TRBV29-1 TGCAGCGTCGCAGGGGGATCGAACACCGGGGAGCTGTTTTTT CSVAGGSNTGELFF
few NA TRBJ2-2 TRBV5-1 TGCGCCAGCAGCTTAGGAGGGGTCACCGGGGAGCTGTTTTTT CASSLGGVTGELFF
many NA TRBJ2-3 TRBV10-3 TGTGCCATCAGTGAGTCGTTTGTGGGGGCTAGCACAGATACGCAGTATTTT CAISESFVGASTDTQYF
NA TRBD1 TRBJ2-1 TRBV28 TGTGCCAGCAGACCGGGACAGGGGATATTTAGGGAGCAGTTCTTC CASRPGQGIFREQFF
few NA TRBJ2-3 TRBV2 TGTGCCAGCCGGGGGGGGATCGGACAGGGTTTGTATTTT CASRGGIGQGLYF
NA NA TRBJ2-2 TRBV5-1 TGCGCCAGCAGCTTGGGGCCAACCACCGGGGAGCTGTTTTTT CASSLGPTTGELFF
few TRBD2 TRBJ2-1 TRBV20-1 TGCAGTGCTAGAGCTAGCGGGAGGGATGCAAATGAGCAGTTCTTC CSARASGRDANEQFF
NA NA TRBJ2-1 TRBV5-1 TGCGCCAGCAGCTTCACAGCGGTTAACGATGAGCAGTTCTTC CASSFTAVNDEQFF
many NA TRBJ2-1 TRBV11-2 TGTGCCAGCAGCAACCTTACAGGGAATGAGCAGTTCTTC CASSNLTGNEQFF
many NA TRBJ2-7 TRBV6-1 TGTGCCAGCAGAGAACAGCGTTTGGGAGAGCAGTACTTC CASREQRLGEQYF
few NA TRBJ2-3 TRBV27 TGTGCCAGCAGTTTAAGGCACAGGTCCACAGATACGCAGTATTTT CASSLRHRSTDTQYF
few TRBD1 TRBJ1-2 TRBV20-1 TGCAGTGCTAGTAAGGGACAGGGGGCCGACTATGGCTACACCTTC CSASKGQGADYGYTF
many TRBD2 TRBJ2-1 TRBV6-2/TRBV6-3 TGTGCCAGCAGTTACTTGGCTAGCGGTTACAATGAGCAGTTCTTC CASSYLASGYNEQFF
NA TRBD1 TRBJ2-3 TRBV20-1 TGCAGTGCTGACGGAACAGGGGGCCTCACAGATACGCAGTATTTT CSADGTGGLTDTQYF
many TRBD1 TRBJ2-7 TRBV5-1 TGCGCCAGCAGCCTGGGGACAGGGGTCCACGAGCAGTACTTC CASSLGTGVHEQYF
few NA TRBJ2-1 TRBV10-3 TGTGCCATCAGAGGGGACATCAATGAGCAGTTCTTC CAIRGDINEQFF
few NA TRBJ1-1 TRBV7-2 TGTGCCAGCAGCTTATCACGGTTTGGGACTGAAGCTTTCTTT CASSLSRFGTEAFF
NA NA TRBJ1-1 TRBV3-1 TGTGCCAGCAGCCCCGACAGGTTAGAAGCTTTCTTT CASSPDRLEAFF
few NA TRBJ2-7 TRBV10-3 TGTGCCATCCATCAGGGACTGGGCTACGAGCAGTACTTC CAIHQGLGYEQYF
few NA TRBJ2-3 TRBV7-6 TGTGCCAGCAGTCGACAGGTCCTCACAGATACGCAGTATTTT CASSRQVLTDTQYF
NA NA TRBJ2-1 TRBV5-6 TGTGCCAGCAGCCTAGGCCTAAATGAGCAGTTCTTC CASSLGLNEQFF
NA NA TRBJ1-2 TRBV20-1 TGCAGTGCTAGAGATAGGAGGCAGACTTCATATGGCTACACCTTC CSARDRRQTSYGYTF
few NA TRBJ2-1 TRBV6-2/TRBV6-3 TGTGCCAGCAGTACCCCGCCCCTGCGCAATGAGCAGTTCTTC CASSTPPLRNEQFF
few NA TRBJ1-1 TRBV24-1 TGTGCCACCAGTGAGGCAGGGCTTTCGGCTGAAGCTTTCTTT CATSEAGLSAEAFF
NA NA TRBJ2-4 TRBV12-3/TRBV12-4 TGTGCCAGCAGCCCTCGGGGCGGAGTTGAAGCCAAAAACATTCAGTACTTC CASSPRGGVEAKNIQYF
NA NA TRBJ2-2 TRBV3-1 TGTGCCAGCAGCCAAGTTAAGACCGGGGAGCTGTTTTTT CASSQVKTGELFF
few TRBD2 TRBJ2-1 TRBV20-1 TGCAGTGCTAGGGGACTAGAAAGTAATTTCTTC CSARGLESNFF
NA NA TRBJ1-1 TRBV28 TGTGCCAGCAGCCGTGGGGGGGTCGGCACTGAAGCTTTCTTT CASSRGGVGTEAFF
few TRBD2 TRBJ2-3 TRBV10-3 TGTGCCATCCGCAGCGGGGCGATTACAGATACGCAGTATTTT CAIRSGAITDTQYF
NA TRBD2 TRBJ2-5 TRBV6-5 TGTGCCAGCAGTTACTCGGGCAGGGAGGGGGAGACCCAGTACTTC CASSYSGREGETQYF
many NA TRBJ2-2 TRBV5-5 TGTGCCAGCAGCTTGGCTCCCAACGGGGAGCTGTTTTTT CASSLAPNGELFF
NA NA TRBJ2-1 TRBV20-1 TGCAGTGCTAGAGATGATTACCACAATGAGCAGTTCTTC CSARDDYHNEQFF
NA NA TRBJ2-1 TRBV2 TGTGCCAGCAGCGGGGACAATATTCAGTTCTTC CASSGDNIQFF
few TRBD1 TRBJ2-7 TRBV10-2 TGCGCCAGCAGTGAAGCAGGGGGCTACGAGCAGTACTTC CASSEAGGYEQYF
few NA TRBJ2-5 TRBV9 TGTGCCAGCAGCGTAGAGTCAGGCAGGGGGGGGACCCAGTACTTC CASSVESGRGGTQYF
few TRBD2 TRBJ2-5 TRBV3-1 TGTGCCAGCAGCCAAGATGGGACTAGCGGGGGCCCCTTGAACTTC CASSQDGTSGGPLNF
many NA TRBJ2-5 TRBV12-3/TRBV12-4 TGTGCCAGCAGTTTGAGGGAGCTCGGGACCCAGTACTTC CASSLRELGTQYF
few NA TRBJ2-7 TRBV24-1 TGTGCCACCAGTGACGACGGGGATGTAGGGGAGCAGTACTTC CATSDDGDVGEQYF
many NA TRBJ2-5 TRBV29-1 TGCAGCGTTGAAAAAGAGACCCAGTACTTC CSVEKETQYF